This T cell receptor beta chain is drawn from a study of blood T cell repertoires in COVID-19. The CDR3 has 16 amino acids. Deletions cut 2 bases from V and 0 bases from J, with 12 bases between. CDR1 is SGHTS and CDR2 is YDEGEE in the germline V gene. Some clones are missing from TCRdb's copy, which holds only in-frame ones; the method was immunoSEQ multiplex PCR. The sample includes 150,000 or so clones, 80% to 90% of them seen just once. V and J are TRBV5-8 and TRBJ1-5; D remains ambiguous. The sequence derives from a man aged 55 to 70 with acute or convalescent COVID-19. Sequencing used peripheral blood. Written as DNA, the CDR3 is TGTGCCAGCAGCTTTAATCGGGGATATAGCAATCAGCCCCAGCATTTT. Amino acid sequence: CASSFNRGYSNQPQHF.